The 13 T cell receptor beta chains reported below all come from one sample, sequenced in a study of control samples from healthy donors and cancer patients. Profiling relied on immunoSEQ multiplex PCR, and the TCRdb table lists in-frame clones only, not all of them. The data show about 150,000 clones, more than 85% seen once. Sequenced material: blood. The receptor set was obtained from a woman in her thirties or forties in good health.

J is TRBJ1-6 and V is TRBV7-9; D is unresolved. Germline lookup yields CDR1 SEHNR and CDR2 FQNEAQ (reference sequence). V lost 1 base and J 7 bases, leaving 5 bases between the germline ends. The CDR3 covers 13 residues. The CDR3 DNA is TGTGCCAGCAGCTTAGACGAGAATTCACCCCTCCACTTT. Its protein is CASSLDENSPLHF.

The V gene is TRBV19, the J gene TRBJ1-5; no clear D. This CDR3 comprises 14 residues. CDR1 and CDR2 (germline): LNHDA, SQIVND (reference sequence). V was clipped by 3 bases and J by 8 bases, with 14 bases between them. CDR3 in amino acids: CASSILSAWEPQHF. In DNA form, the CDR3 reads TGTGCCAGTAGTATTCTCTCGGCCTGGGAGCCCCAGCATTTT.

J is TRBJ1-1 and V is TRBV12-3 or TRBV12-4; D gene uncertain. CDR3 length: 12 residues. V was cut by 3 bases and J by 6 bases, with 8 bases left in between. The CDR3: CASSFQRPEAFF. For the CDR3, the DNA is TGTGCCAGCAGTTTTCAGAGGCCTGAAGCTTTCTTT.

This chain joins TRBV16 and TRBJ1-2; 9 positions agree with TRBD1. The CDR3 is 16 residues long. The ends lost 3 bases at V and 5 bases at J; junction bases unmatched: 10. CDR1 is KGHSY and CDR2 is FQNENV in the germline V gene. For the CDR3, the DNA is TGTGCCAGCAGCCAGCCCCCGGGACAGGGATTTTATGGCTACACCTTC. It codes for CASSQPPGQGFYGYTF. Full variable domain (rest looked up from reference TRBV16 and TRBJ1-2): GEEVAQTPKHLVRGEGQKAKLYCAPIKGHSYVFWYQQVLKNEFKFLISFQNENVFDETGMPKERFSAKCLPNSPCSLEIQATKLEDSAVYFCASSQPPGQGFYGYTFGSGTRLTVV.

This clone was observed once. This chain links TRBV18 with TRBJ1-5; D is unclear. This CDR3 has 15 amino acids. Trimming took off 2 bases at V and 2 bases at J, with 10 bases between the two ends. Germline CDR1 reads KGHSH; CDR2 reads LQKENI. The CDR3 protein is CASSPGGLGNQPQHF. The CDR3 DNA sequence: TGTGCCAGCTCACCAGGAGGGCTTGGCAATCAGCCCCAGCATTTT.

The chain recombines TRBV11-2 with TRBJ2-3, with D tentatively TRBD1 or TRBD2 (6 bases each). Trimming pared 1 base from V and 6 bases from J, leaving 23 bases between. The CDR3 loop spans 18 amino acids. CDR1 and CDR2 (germline): SGHAT, FQNNGV. The CDR3, as DNA: TGTGCCAGCAGCTTAGGGTTTGGGCCGGGGGCTCCAGGGGATACGCAGTATTTT. Its translation is CASSLGFGPGAPGDTQYF.

V gene TRBV11-3 combines with J gene TRBJ2-3; the D is unclear. Trimming left V 2 bases short and J 2 bases short, with 11 bases between. Germline V gene sequence: CDR1 SGHNT, CDR2 YENEEA. This CDR3 comprises 15 residues. CDR3 in amino acids: CASSLKGGDTDTQYF. The CDR3 DNA sequence: TGTGCCAGCAGCTTAAAGGGCGGAGACACAGATACGCAGTATTTT. Using reference TRBV11-3 and TRBJ2-3 for the parts outside the CDR3, the full variable domain is EAGVVQSPRYKIIEKKQPVAFWCNPISGHNTLYWYLQNLGQGPELLIRYENEEAVDDSQLPKDRFSAERLKGVDSTLKIQPAELGDSAVYLCASSLKGGDTDTQYFGPGTRLTVL.

The V and J genes are TRBV2 and TRBJ1-4; a possible D gene is TRBD1 (5 bases). Looked up from germline, CDR1 is SNHLY and CDR2 is FYNNEI. Trimming left V 6 bases short and J 4 bases short, with 9 bases between. The length of the CDR3 is 13 residues. The CDR3 DNA is TGTGCCAGCAGACAGGACTATAATGAAAAACTGTTTTTT. Its protein product is CASRQDYNEKLFF.

The chain joins TRBV19 to TRBJ1-1, with D perhaps matching TRBD1 (5 bases). Looked up from germline, CDR1 is LNHDA and CDR2 is SQIVND (reference sequence). V shed 5 bases and J shed 2 bases, with 15 bases lying between them. The length of the CDR3 is 15 residues. CDR3 region: CASSPTGRINTEAFF. The CDR3 DNA reads TGTGCCAGTAGTCCCACGGGACGGATCAACACTGAAGCTTTCTTT.

J is TRBJ2-3 and V is TRBV5-1, with D perhaps TRBD1 (6 bases). This CDR3 region has 14 residues. V shed 2 bases and J shed 4 bases, with 11 bases lying between them. Germline loops: CDR1 SGHRS, CDR2 YFSETQ. CDR3 DNA: TGCGCCAGCAGCTTCACAGGGATCGCAGATACGCAGTATTTT. Translation: CASSFTGIADTQYF.

The chain's CDR3 is CASSRGSYNEQFF. The CDR3 coding sequence is TGCGCCAGCTCGAGGGGATCCTACAATGAGCAGTTCTTC. This sequence joins TRBV10-1 and TRBJ2-1; the D call may be TRBD1 or TRBD2 (5 bases each). Germline V gene sequence: CDR1 WNHNN, CDR2 SYGVQD (reference sequence). This CDR3 comprises 13 residues. V was trimmed by 8 bases and J by 1 base, leaving 9 bases between them.

V and J are TRBV6-1 and TRBJ2-7; D is unclear. This CDR3 has 11 amino acids. Germline V gene data show CDR1 as MNHNS and CDR2 as SASEGT. The germline V and J ends were trimmed by 2 bases and 12 bases, with 11 bases remaining between them. CDR3 region: CASSEPSRWYF. CDR3 bases: TGTGCCAGCAGTGAACCCTCCCGGTGGTACTTC.

This sequence joins TRBV3-1 (or the pseudogene TRBV3-2) and TRBJ1-1, with a tentative D call TRBD1 (5 bases). Between the trimmed V and J ends, which lost 1 base and 8 bases, there was a span of 8 bases. Germline CDR1 is LGHDT and CDR2 is YNNKEL (reference sequence). The CDR3 contains 12 residues. DNA for the CDR3: TGTGCCAGCAGCCAAGTACAGGACGAAGCTTTCTTT. Translating it yields CASSQVQDEAFF.